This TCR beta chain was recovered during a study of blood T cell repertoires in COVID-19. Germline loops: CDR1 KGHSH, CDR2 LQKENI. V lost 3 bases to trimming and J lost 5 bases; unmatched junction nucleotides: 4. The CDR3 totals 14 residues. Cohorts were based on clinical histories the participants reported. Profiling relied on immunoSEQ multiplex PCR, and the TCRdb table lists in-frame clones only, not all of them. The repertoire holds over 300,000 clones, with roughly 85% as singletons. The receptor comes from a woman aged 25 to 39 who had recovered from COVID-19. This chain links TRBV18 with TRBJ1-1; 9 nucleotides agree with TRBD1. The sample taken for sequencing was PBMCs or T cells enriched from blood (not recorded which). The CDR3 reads CASSPGQGVTEAFF. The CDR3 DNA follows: TGTGCCAGCTCACCGGGACAGGGAGTGACTGAAGCTTTCTTT.